This T cell receptor beta chain originates from a study of cytotoxic CD8 clonotypes in ibrutinib-treated CLL. Sequenced by immunoSEQ multiplex PCR; TCRdb stores in-frame clones only, minus some. The sample yields approximately 140,000 clones, more than 85% seen once. Trimming removed 3 bases from V and 9 bases from J, with 13 bases in between. The CDR3 runs to 13 residues. Germline lookup yields CDR1 SGDLS and CDR2 YYNGEE. The sequence was collected from a human donor with chronic lymphocytic leukemia. The chain couples TRBV9 to TRBJ2-1; D remains ambiguous. The sequencing used PBMCs, collected after 12 months of ibrutinib treatment. CDR3 coding DNA: TGTGCCAGCAGCGGAACCCCTAGAGTTGAGCAGTTCTTC. Its translation: CASSGTPRVEQFF.